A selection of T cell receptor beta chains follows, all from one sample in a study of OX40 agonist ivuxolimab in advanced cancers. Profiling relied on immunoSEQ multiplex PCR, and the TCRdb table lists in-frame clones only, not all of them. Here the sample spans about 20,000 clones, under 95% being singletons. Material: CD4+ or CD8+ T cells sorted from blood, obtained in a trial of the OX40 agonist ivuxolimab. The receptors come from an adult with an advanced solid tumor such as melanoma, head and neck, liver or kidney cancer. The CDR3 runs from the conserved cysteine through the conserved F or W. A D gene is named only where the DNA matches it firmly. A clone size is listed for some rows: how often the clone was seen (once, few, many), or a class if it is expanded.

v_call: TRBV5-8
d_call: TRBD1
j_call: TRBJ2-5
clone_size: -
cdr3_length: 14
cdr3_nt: TGTGCCAGCAGCGAGGGACAGCCCCAAGAGACCCAGTACTTC
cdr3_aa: CASSEGQPQETQYF

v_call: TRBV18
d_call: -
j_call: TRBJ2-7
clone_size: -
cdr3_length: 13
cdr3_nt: TGTGCCAGCTCATCCCCAGACAGCTACGAGCAGTACTTC
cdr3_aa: CASSSPDSYEQYF

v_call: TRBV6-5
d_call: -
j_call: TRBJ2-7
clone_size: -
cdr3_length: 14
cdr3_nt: TGTGCCAGCAGTGATCGGGACCTTTCCTACGAGCAGTACTTC
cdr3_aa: CASSDRDLSYEQYF

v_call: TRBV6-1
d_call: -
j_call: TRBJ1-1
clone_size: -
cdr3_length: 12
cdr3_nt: TGTGCCAGCGAGGCACCTAACACTGAAGCTTTCTTT
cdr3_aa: CASEAPNTEAFF

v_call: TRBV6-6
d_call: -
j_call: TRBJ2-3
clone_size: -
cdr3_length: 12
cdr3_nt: TGTGCCAGCAGTTCCTACACAGATACGCAGTATTTT
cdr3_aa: CASSSYTDTQYF

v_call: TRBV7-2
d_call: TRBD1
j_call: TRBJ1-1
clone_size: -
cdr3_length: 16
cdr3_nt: TGTGCCAGCAGCTTAGAGACAGGGGTATCGGCCACTGAAGCTTTCTTT
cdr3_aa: CASSLETGVSATEAFF

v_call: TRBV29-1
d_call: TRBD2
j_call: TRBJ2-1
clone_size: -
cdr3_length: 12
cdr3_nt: TGCAGCGTGCGGGGGGTCTACAATGAGCAGTTCTTC
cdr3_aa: CSVRGVYNEQFF

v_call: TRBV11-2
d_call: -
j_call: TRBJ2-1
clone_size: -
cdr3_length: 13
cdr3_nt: TGTGCCAGCAGCCAGTGGTCCTCCAGGGCGGTACTCTTC
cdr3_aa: CASSQWSSRAVLF

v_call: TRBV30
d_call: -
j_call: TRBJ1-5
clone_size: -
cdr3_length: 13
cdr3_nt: TGTGCCTGGAGCCAGGGGAATTCTCAGCCCCAGCATTTT
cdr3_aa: CAWSQGNSQPQHF

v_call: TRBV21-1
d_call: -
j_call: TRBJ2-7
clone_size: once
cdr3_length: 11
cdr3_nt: TGTGCCAGCAGCAGTGCCAGATGGCAGTACTTC
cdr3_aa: CASSSARWQYF

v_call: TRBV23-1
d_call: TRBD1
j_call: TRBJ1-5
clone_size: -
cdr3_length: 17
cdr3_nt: TGCGCCAGCAGTCGAGATCGCCGGGACAGGCACAATCAGCCCCAGCATTTT
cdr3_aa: CASSRDRRDRHNQPQHF

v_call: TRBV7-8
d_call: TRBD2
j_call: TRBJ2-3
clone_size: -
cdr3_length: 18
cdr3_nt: TGTGCCAGCAGCAAGCCGGGTGGTAGCGGGGTAGGGACAGATACGCAGTATTTT
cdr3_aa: CASSKPGGSGVGTDTQYF

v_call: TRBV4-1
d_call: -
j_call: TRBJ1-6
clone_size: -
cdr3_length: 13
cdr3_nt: TGCGCCAGCAGCCAAGATCGAAATTCACCCCTCCACTTT
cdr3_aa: CASSQDRNSPLHF

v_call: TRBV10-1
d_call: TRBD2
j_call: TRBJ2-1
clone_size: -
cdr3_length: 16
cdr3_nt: TGCGCCAGCAGTGAGCCTACTGGGACTACTAACAATGAGCAGTTCTTC
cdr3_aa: CASSEPTGTTNNEQFF

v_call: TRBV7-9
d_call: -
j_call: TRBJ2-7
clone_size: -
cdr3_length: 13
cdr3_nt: TGTGCCAGCAGCCCGGCAGGCTCCTACGAGCAGTACTTC
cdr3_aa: CASSPAGSYEQYF

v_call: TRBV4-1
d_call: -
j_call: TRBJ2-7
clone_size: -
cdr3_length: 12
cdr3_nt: TGCGCCAGCAGCCAGGACAGCTACGAGCAGTACTTC
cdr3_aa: CASSQDSYEQYF

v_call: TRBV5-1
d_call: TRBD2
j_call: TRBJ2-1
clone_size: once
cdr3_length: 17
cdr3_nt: TGCGCCAGCAGCTCCCCTAGCGGGGGGGCTGACTACAATGAGCAGTTCTTC
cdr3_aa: CASSSPSGGADYNEQFF

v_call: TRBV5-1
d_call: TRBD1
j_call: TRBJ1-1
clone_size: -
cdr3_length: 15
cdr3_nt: TGCGCCAGCAGCTTGGAGGGACAGGATAACACTGAAGCTTTCTTT
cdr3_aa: CASSLEGQDNTEAFF

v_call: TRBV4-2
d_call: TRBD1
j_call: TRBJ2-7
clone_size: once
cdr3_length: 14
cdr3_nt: TGTGCCAGCAGTCAGTACAGGGGCTCCTACGAGCAGTACTTC
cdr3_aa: CASSQYRGSYEQYF

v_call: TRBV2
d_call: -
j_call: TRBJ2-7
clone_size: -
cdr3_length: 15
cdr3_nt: TGTGCCAGCAGTGTCTGGGGGGACGGCTCCTACGAGCAGTACTTC
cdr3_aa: CASSVWGDGSYEQYF

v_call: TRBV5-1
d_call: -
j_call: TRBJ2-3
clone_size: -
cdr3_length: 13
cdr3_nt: TGCGCCAGCAGCTTAACAGGCACAGATACGCAGTATTTT
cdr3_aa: CASSLTGTDTQYF

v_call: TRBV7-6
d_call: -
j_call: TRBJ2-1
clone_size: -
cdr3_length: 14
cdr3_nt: TGTGCCAGCAGCTTAGAGGGGGTGCTCAATGAGCAGTTCTTC
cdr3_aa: CASSLEGVLNEQFF

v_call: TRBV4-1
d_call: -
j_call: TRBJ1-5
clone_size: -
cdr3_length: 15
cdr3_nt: TGCGCCAGCAGCTCCGGGGAGTATAGCAATCAGCCCCAGCATTTT
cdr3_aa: CASSSGEYSNQPQHF

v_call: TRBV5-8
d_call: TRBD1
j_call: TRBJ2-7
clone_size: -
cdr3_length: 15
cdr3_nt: TGTGCCAGCAGCTTCACCCCGGGACAGGGTAGCGAGCAGTACTTC
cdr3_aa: CASSFTPGQGSEQYF

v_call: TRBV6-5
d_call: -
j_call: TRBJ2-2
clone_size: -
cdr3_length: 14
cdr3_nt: TGTGCCAGCAGTTACGGGCAGAGCACCGGGGAGCTGTTTTTT
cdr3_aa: CASSYGQSTGELFF

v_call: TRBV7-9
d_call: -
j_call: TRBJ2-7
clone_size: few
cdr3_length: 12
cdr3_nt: TGTGCCAGCACCCTGGAGGACTACGAGCAGTACTTC
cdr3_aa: CASTLEDYEQYF

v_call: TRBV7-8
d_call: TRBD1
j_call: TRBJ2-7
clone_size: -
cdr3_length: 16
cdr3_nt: TGTGCCAGCAGCCCCCGGCCGGGACAGGGGGCTTACGAGCAGTACTTC
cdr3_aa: CASSPRPGQGAYEQYF

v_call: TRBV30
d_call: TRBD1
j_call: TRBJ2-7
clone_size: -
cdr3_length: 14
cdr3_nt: TGTGCCTGGGCTCCGGGACAGGGCTCCTACGAGCAGTACTTC
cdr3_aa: CAWAPGQGSYEQYF

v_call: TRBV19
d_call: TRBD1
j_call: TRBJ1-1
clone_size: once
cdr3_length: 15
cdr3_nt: TGTGCCAGTAGTCTATCGTCAGGGGGAAACACTGAAGCTTTCTTT
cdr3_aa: CASSLSSGGNTEAFF

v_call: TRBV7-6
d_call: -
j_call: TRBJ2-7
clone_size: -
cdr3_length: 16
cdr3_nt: TGTGCCAGCAGCTCGGCAGGGGGGGGAATCTCCTACGAGCAGTACTTC
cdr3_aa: CASSSAGGGISYEQYF

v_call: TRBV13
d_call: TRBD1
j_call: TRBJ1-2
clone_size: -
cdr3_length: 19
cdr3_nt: TGTGCCAGCAGCTTAATTCAGCTCGCGGTCCGGGACAGTAACTATGGCTACACCTTC
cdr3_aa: CASSLIQLAVRDSNYGYTF

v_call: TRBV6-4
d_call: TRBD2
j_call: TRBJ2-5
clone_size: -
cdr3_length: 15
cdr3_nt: TGTGCCAGCAGTGTCAGCGGGGGTGAACAAGAGACCCAGTACTTC
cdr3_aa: CASSVSGGEQETQYF

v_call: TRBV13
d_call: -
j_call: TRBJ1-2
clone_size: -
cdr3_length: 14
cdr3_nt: TGTGCCAGCAGCTTTTTGAAGGGGTCCTATGGCTACACCTTC
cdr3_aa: CASSFLKGSYGYTF

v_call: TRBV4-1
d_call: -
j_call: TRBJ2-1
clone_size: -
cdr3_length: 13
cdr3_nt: TGCGCCAGCAGCCAAGTATGGGACAATGAGCAGTTCTTC
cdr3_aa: CASSQVWDNEQFF

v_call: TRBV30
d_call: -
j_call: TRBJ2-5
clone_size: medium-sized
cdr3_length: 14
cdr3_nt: TGTGCCTGGGCGAGGGGAACGCTACCAGAGACCCAGTACTTC
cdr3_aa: CAWARGTLPETQYF

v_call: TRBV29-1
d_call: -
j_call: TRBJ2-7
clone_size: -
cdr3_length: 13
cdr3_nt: TGCAGCGTTCGTACGGAAAACTCCTACGAGCAGTACTTC
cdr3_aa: CSVRTENSYEQYF

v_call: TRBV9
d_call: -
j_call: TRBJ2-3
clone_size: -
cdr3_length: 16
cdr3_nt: TGTGCCAGCAGTGAACGCCAAGGGTGGAGCACAGATACGCAGTATTTT
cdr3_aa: CASSERQGWSTDTQYF

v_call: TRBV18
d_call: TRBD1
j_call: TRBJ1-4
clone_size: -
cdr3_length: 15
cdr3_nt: TGTGCCAGCTCACCGACAGGGGGGAGTGACGAAAAACTGTTTTTT
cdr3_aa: CASSPTGGSDEKLFF

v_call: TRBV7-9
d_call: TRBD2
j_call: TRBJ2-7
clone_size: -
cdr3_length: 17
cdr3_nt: TGTGCCAGCAGCTTACCGCTAACTAGCGGGGATACCTACGAGCAGTACTTC
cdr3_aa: CASSLPLTSGDTYEQYF

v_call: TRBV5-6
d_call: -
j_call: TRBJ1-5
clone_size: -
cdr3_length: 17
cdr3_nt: TGTGCCAGCAGCTTGGCCAGCAAGGACAGTGGAATCCAGCCCCAGCATTTT
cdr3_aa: CASSLASKDSGIQPQHF

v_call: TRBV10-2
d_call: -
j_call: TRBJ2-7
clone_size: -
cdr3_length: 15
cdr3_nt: TGCGCCAGCAGTGAGGAGGGTGGATTCGCCTTTGGGCAGTACTTC
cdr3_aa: CASSEEGGFAFGQYF

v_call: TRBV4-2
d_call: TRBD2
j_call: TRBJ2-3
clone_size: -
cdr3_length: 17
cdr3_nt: TGTGCCAGCAGCCAAGATCTAGCGGGGGTTCTGGGGGATACGCAGTATTTT
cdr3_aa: CASSQDLAGVLGDTQYF

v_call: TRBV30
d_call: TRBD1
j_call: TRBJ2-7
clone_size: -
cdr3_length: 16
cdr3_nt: TGTGCCTGGATAGACAAAACGGGACAGGGGGCCTACGAGCAGTACTTC
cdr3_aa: CAWIDKTGQGAYEQYF

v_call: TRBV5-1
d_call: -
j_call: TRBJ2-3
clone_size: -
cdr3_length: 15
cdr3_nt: TGCGCCAGCAGCTTGGGCTCATGGACCACAGATACGCAGTATTTT
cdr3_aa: CASSLGSWTTDTQYF

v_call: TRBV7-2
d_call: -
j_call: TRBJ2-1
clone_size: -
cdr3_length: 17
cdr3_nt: TGTGCCAGCAGCCCTTACAGGGCCGGCGTTGGGTACAATGAGCAGTTCTTC
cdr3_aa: CASSPYRAGVGYNEQFF

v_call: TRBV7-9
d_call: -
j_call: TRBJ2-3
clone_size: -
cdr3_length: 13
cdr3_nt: TGTGCCAGCAGCGGGGGGCTCACAGATACGCAGTATTTT
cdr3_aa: CASSGGLTDTQYF

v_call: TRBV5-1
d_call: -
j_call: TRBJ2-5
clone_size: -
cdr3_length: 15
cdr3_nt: TGCGCCAGCAGCTTAGGGAGCAATGAACCGGGGACCCAGTACTTC
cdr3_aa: CASSLGSNEPGTQYF

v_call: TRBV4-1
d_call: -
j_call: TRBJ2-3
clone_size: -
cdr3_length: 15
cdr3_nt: TGCGCCAGCAGCCAAGAACAGGGCTTCGCAGATACGCAGTATTTT
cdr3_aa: CASSQEQGFADTQYF